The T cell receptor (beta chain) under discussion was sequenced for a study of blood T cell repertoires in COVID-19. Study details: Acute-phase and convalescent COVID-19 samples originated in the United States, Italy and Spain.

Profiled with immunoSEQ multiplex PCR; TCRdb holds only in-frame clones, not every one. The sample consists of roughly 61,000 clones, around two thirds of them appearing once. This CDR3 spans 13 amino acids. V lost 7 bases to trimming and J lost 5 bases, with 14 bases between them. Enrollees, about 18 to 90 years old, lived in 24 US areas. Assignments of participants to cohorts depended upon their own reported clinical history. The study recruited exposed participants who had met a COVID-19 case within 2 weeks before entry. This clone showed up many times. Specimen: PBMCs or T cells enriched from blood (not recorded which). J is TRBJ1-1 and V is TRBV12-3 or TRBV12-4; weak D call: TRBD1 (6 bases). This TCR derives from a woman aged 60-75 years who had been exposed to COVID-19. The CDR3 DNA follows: TGTGCCAGCATCTTAGGGGGGGGGACTGAAGCTTTCTTT. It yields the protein CASILGGGTEAFF.